Shown below are 17 T cell receptor beta chains from a single sample sequenced in a study of regulatory T cells in long-lasting Graves disease. To make TCR beta libraries, researchers used iRepertoire HTBI primers and Arm-PCR of CDR3 regions. TCRdb passed the multiplex PCR reads through MiXCR, listing each CDR3 protein once. The sample has approximately 540,000 distinct CDR3 sequences, approximately 12% seen once. As to time point: newly diagnosed GD, antithyroid drugs for less than 3 months. Preparation of the TCR library used RNA extracted from PBMCs. The same sample was also used in a study of T cells in Graves' hyperthyroidism and ophthalmopathy.

The sequencing here drew on peripheral blood mononuclear cells (PBMCs), taken at new diagnosis, from a patient treated with antithyroid drugs. The receptors here all came from a woman in her 30s with Graves disease.

This clonotype occurred many times. This chain uses TRBV24-1 with TRBJ1-4, with D possibly matching TRBD1 (5 bases). V was trimmed by 2 bases and J by 0 bases, leaving 12 bases between them. The germline V gene has CDR1 KGHDR and CDR2 SFDVKD. This CDR3 spans 17 amino acids. The CDR3 spells CATSDSGRDATNEKLFF. In DNA, the CDR3 is TGTGCCACCAGTGATTCAGGACGGGACGCAACTAATGAAAAACTGTTTTTT.

This clonotype was counted many times. The V and J genes are TRBV19 and TRBJ1-2; D not certain. This CDR3 has 15 amino acids. Germline CDR1 is LNHDA and CDR2 is SQIVND (reference sequence). V lost 5 bases and J 5 bases, leaving 18 bases between the germline ends. CDR3 DNA: TGTGCCAGTAGTTTCAGCCTAGCATGGCCTTATGGCTACACCTTC. Its translation: CASSFSLAWPYGYTF.

About this clonotype itself: Germline and junction disagree at one end, which may indicate a read error. J is TRBJ2-6 and V is TRBV5-1; possibly TRBD1 or TRBD2 for D (5 bases each). Germline V CDR1 and CDR2: SGHRS, YFSETQ. The length of the CDR3 is 15 residues. CDR3 in amino acids: CASSLGTTGANVLAF. The DNA of the CDR3 is TGCGCCAGCAGCTTAGGGACGACTGGGGCCAACGTCCTGGCTTTC.

This clonotype was found many times. The CDR3 nucleotides read TGTGCCTGGAGTGTAGGCTGGCAGGGTGACTCCTACGAGCAGTACTTC. Protein product: CAWSVGWQGDSYEQYF. V is TRBV30 and J is TRBJ2-7; TRBD1 is a possible D gene (5 bases). The CDR3 sequence is 16 residues long. Trimming took off 0 bases at V and 0 bases at J, with 15 bases between the two ends. Germline V gene sequence: CDR1 GTSNPN, CDR2 SVGIG (reference sequence).

This clonotype has at least ten counts. The chain is built from TRBV14 and TRBJ2-3; D gene unclear. V was shortened by 0 bases and J by 8 bases, with 12 bases between the two germline ends. CDR3 size: 14 residues. Germline CDR1 is SGHDN and CDR2 is FVKESK. DNA for the CDR3: TGTGCCAGCAGCCAAGACATGGGTCTTTCTACGCAGTATTTT. This codes for CASSQDMGLSTQYF.

A word on this clonotype: This may come from a read error, since a much larger clone is one base off. This chain uses TRBV24-1 with TRBJ2-1; the D is unclear. V was shortened by 0 bases and J by 6 bases, with 14 bases between the two germline ends. The CDR3 consists of 16 residues. CDR1 is KGHDR and CDR2 is SFDVKD in the germline V gene. CDR3: CATSDLEDPVLNEQFF. In DNA form, the CDR3 reads TGTGCCACCAGTGATTTGGAGGATCCAGTGCTCAATGAGCAGTTCTTC.

This clonotype was observed many times. As the CDR3 is not closed by the conserved phenylalanine or tryptophan, this likely results from a read error. Because the CDR3's place on the DNA is in doubt, the DNA is left out and the CDR3 is given as listed by TCRdb. The rearrangement joins TRBV2 to TRBJ2-5; no check of the table's D call, TRBD2, against the DNA was made. CDR1 is SNHLY and CDR2 is FYNNEI in the germline V gene. Counting both end residues, the CDR3 totals 12 amino acids. The CDR3 sequence: CASSLLPGLAAL.

This clonotype was observed at least ten times. This sequence joins TRBV11-2 and TRBJ2-3; TRBD2 aligns across 13 bases. With V trimmed by 2 bases and J by 14 bases, 4 bases remained unmatched. Germline CDR1 reads SGHAT; CDR2 reads FQNNGV. The length of the CDR3 is 13 residues. CDR3 sequence (DNA): TGTGCCAGCAGCTTATTACTAGCGGGAGGGCCGTATTTT. It specifies CASSLLLAGGPYF.

This clonotype showed up many times. The V and J genes are TRBV7-3 and TRBJ1-1; 9 nucleotides match TRBD1. The junction had 9 bases not matched to a gene; V was cut back by 5 bases and J by 5 bases. The length of the CDR3 is 15 residues. Per the germline V gene, CDR1 is SGHTA and CDR2 is FQGTGA. The CDR3 DNA follows: TGTGCCAGCAGCCGCACAGGGGGCGAGGAGACTGAAGCTTTCTTT. Translated: CASSRTGGEETEAFF.

In this sample, this clonotype turned up many times. V gene TRBV28 combines with J gene TRBJ2-5; D is perhaps TRBD1 or TRBD2 (6 bases each). V was clipped by 3 bases and J by 4 bases, with 15 bases between them. Germline-derived CDR1 and CDR2 are MDHEN and SYDVKM. This CDR3 contains 15 residues. CDR3 amino acids: CASSFLGGRIETQYF. CDR3 nucleotide sequence: TGTGCCAGCAGTTTTTTAGGGGGGAGAATAGAGACCCAGTACTTC.

This clonotype was recorded many times. This sequence joins TRBV28 and TRBJ1-5, with D possibly matching TRBD1 (5 bases). Germline values: CDR1 MDHEN, CDR2 SYDVKM. The CDR3 is made up of 17 amino acids. Trimming took 3 bases from V and 2 from J, leaving 17 bases between them. The CDR3 DNA reads as TGTGCCAGCAGTTTCTCTCGGGGCTCTATGCGCAATCAGCCCCAGCATTTT. It translates to CASSFSRGSMRNQPQHF.

This clonotype was observed at least ten times. The J gene is TRBJ2-1, the V gene TRBV4-1; 9 positions match TRBD2. Trimming at V came to 5 bases and at J to 1 base, leaving 15 bases not matched to a gene. The CDR3 totals 19 residues. Looked up from germline, CDR1 is MGHRA and CDR2 is YSYEKL. The DNA of the CDR3 is TGCGCCAGCAGCACCATAGGCGGGAGGGCCTTACGGTCCTACAATGAGCAGTTCTTC. This gives the protein CASSTIGGRALRSYNEQFF.

This clonotype was detected many times. The chain is built from TRBV6-1 and TRBJ1-2; TRBD1 matches 9 bases. Germline V gene lookup returns CDR1 MNHNS and CDR2 SASEGT. CDR3 length: 12 amino acids. Losses at the gene ends were 11 bases for V and 10 bases for J; bases not matched to a gene: 11. CDR3 in DNA: TGTGCCGCCACCGGGACAGGGCACCTCTACACCTTC. This sequence encodes CAATGTGHLYTF.

This clonotype has only a few counts. CDR3 protein: CASSAYYGTSGNEQFF. In DNA form, the CDR3 reads TGTGCCAGCAGCGCCTATTACGGGACTAGCGGGAATGAGCAGTTCTTC. V gene TRBV9 combines with J gene TRBJ2-1, with TRBD2 matching 12 bases. The germline V gene encodes CDR1 SGDLS and CDR2 YYNGEE. There are 16 residues in the CDR3. Trimming removed 3 bases from V and 7 bases from J; junction bases left unmatched: 8.

This clonotype was recorded a few times. The chain links TRBV28 to TRBJ1-3; D unclear. CDR1 and CDR2 (germline): MDHEN, SYDVKM. The CDR3 loop spans 19 amino acids. Between the trimmed V and J ends, which lost 1 base and 0 bases, there was a span of 19 bases. In DNA form, the CDR3 reads TGTGCCAGCAGTTTATTACGGGTCTCTCGGGCAGCCTCTGGAAACACCATATATTTT. It is translated as CASSLLRVSRAASGNTIYF.

The J gene is TRBJ2-4, the V gene TRBV18, with D perhaps assigned TRBD1 or TRBD2 (5 bases each). The CDR3 contains 15 residues. Germline V gene data show CDR1 as KGHSH and CDR2 as LQKENI. V shed 2 bases and J shed 1 base, with 9 bases lying between them. CDR3 sequence: CASSPKEGAKNIQYF. The CDR3 coding sequence is TGTGCCAGCTCACCAAAAGAGGGGGCCAAAAACATTCAGTACTTC.

This clonotype has a count of ten or more. This chain joins TRBV6-2 or TRBV6-3 and TRBJ2-1, with TRBD1 identical over 10 bases. V lost 2 bases and J lost 5; bases outside the gene matches: 0. The CDR3 has 14 amino acids. Germline loops: CDR1 MNHEY, CDR2 SVGEGT. The DNA of the CDR3 is TGTGCCAGCAGTTACGGGACAGGGGACAATGAGCAGTTCTTC. Its translation is CASSYGTGDNEQFF.